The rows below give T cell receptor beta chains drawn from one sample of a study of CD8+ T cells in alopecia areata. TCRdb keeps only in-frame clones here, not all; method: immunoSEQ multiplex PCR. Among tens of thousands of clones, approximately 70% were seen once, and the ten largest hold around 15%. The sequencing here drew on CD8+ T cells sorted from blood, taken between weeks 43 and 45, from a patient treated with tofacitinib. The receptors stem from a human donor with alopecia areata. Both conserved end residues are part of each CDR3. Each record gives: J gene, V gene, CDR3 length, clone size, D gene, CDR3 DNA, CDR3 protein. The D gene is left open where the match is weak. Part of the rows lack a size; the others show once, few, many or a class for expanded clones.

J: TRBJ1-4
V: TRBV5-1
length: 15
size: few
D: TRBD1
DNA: TGCGCCAGCAGCTTCGGGACAGGGAGAAACGAAAAACTGTTTTTT
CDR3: CASSFGTGRNEKLFF

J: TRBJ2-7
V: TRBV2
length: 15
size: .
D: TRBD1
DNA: TGTGCCAGCAGTGAAGAGCACAGGGGGTCCTACGAGCAGTACTTC
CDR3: CASSEEHRGSYEQYF

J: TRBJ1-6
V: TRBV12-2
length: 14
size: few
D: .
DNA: TGTGCAAGTCGCCTCTTCAGGGTCCACTCACCCCTCCACTTT
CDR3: CASRLFRVHSPLHF

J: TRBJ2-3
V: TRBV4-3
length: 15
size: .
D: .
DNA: TGCGCCAGCAGCCAAGACGCGGGGCCGGGAGATACGCAGTATTTT
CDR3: CASSQDAGPGDTQYF

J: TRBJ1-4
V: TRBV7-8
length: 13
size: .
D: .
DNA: TGTGCCAGCAGCTTAACAGTTAATGAAAAACTGTTTTTT
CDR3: CASSLTVNEKLFF

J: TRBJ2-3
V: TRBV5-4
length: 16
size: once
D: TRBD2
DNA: TGTGCCAGCAACCTCGAACTAGCGAATAAGGGAGATACGCAGTATTTT
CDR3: CASNLELANKGDTQYF

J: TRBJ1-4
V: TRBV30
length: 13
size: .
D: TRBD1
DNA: TGTGCCTGGAGGGGGACAGGGAATGAAAAACTGTTTTTT
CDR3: CAWRGTGNEKLFF

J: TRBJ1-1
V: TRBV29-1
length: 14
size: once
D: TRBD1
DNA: TGCAGCGGCTACACAGGGGGCAGGAGTACTGAAGCTTTCTTT
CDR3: CSGYTGGRSTEAFF

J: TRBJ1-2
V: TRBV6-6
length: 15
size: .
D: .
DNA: TGTGCCAGCAGTTACTCGGAAGGGTTTAACTATGGCTACACCTTC
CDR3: CASSYSEGFNYGYTF

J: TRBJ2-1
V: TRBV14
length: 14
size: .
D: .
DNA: TGTGCCAGCAGCCAAAGGGGGTCCTACAATGAGCAGTTCTTC
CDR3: CASSQRGSYNEQFF

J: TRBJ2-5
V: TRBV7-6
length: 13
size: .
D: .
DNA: TGTGCCAGCAGCCCGAGGAGGATGGAGACCCAGTACTTC
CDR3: CASSPRRMETQYF

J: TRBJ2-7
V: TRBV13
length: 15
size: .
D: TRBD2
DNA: TGTGCCAGCAGTCGCGGGGGGGATTTATCCTACGAGCAGTACTTC
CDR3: CASSRGGDLSYEQYF

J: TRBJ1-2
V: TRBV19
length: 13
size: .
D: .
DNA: TGTGCCAGTAGACATACAGGGACGGACGGCTACACCTTC
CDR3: CASRHTGTDGYTF

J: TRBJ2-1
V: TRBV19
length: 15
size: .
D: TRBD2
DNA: TGTGCCAGTAGCATAGCGGGGGCGGCCTACAATGAGCAGTTCTTC
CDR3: CASSIAGAAYNEQFF

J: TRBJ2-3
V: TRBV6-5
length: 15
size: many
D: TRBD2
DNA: TGTGCCAGCAGTCGGACTAGCGGGGGGTCTGATACGCAGTATTTT
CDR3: CASSRTSGGSDTQYF

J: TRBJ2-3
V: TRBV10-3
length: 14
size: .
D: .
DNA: TGTGCCATCAGAACGCGCGAAATCACAGATACGCAGTATTTT
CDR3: CAIRTREITDTQYF

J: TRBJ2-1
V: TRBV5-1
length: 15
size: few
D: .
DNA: TGCGCCAGCAGCTTGGAGCAGGGATTATACAATGAGCAGTTCTTC
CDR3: CASSLEQGLYNEQFF

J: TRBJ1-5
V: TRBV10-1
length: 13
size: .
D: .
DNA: TGCGCCAGCAGTGACAGGGGAGGTCAGCCCCAGCATTTT
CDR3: CASSDRGGQPQHF

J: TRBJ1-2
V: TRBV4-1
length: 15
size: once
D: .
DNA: TGCGCCAGCAGCCAAGATGGTGGCTCCGGGTATGGCTACACCTTC
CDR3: CASSQDGGSGYGYTF

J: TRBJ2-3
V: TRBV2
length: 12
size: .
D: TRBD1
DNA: TGTGCCAGCACCCCTGAGGGGGCTACGCAGTATTTT
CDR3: CASTPEGATQYF

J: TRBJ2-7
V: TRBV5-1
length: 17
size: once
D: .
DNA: TGCGCCAGCAGCTTGGGTCTTGGCAGCCGAGAGCTCTACGAGCAGTACTTC
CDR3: CASSLGLGSRELYEQYF

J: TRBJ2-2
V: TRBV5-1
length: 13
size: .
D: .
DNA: TGCGCCACCTCACCTGAAAACACCGGGGAGCTGTTTTTT
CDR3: CATSPENTGELFF

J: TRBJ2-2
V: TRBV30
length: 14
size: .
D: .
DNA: TGTGCCTGGAGCAGGGACCTGAACACCGGGGAGCTGTTTTTT
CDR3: CAWSRDLNTGELFF

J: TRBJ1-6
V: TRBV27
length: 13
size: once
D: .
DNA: TGTGCCAGCAGTCCAGGACCAAACTCACCCCTCCACTTT
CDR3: CASSPGPNSPLHF

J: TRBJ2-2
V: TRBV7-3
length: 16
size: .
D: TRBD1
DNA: TGTGCCAGCAGCCTTGCCCCGGGACAGGGGGCCGGGGAGCTGTTTTTT
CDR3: CASSLAPGQGAGELFF

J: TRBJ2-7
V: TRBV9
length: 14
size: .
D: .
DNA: TGTGCCAGCAGCGTAGATACTGCCAGTTACGAGCAGTACTTC
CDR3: CASSVDTASYEQYF

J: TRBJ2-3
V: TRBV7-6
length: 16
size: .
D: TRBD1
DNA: TGTGCCAGCAGCGTTTCCGGGACAGGGAGCACAGATACGCAGTATTTT
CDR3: CASSVSGTGSTDTQYF

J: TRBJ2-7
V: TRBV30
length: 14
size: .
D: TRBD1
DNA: TGTGCCGGAGGATCTGAGACAGGGGTGGACGAGCAGTACTTC
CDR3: CAGGSETGVDEQYF

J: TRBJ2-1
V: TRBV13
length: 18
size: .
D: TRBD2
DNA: TGTGCCAGCAGCTTAGGCGGGCCTAGCGGGGGGGCCGTTAATGAGCAGTTCTTC
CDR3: CASSLGGPSGGAVNEQFF

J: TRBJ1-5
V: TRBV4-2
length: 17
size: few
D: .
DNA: TGTGCCAGCAGCTTGGAAGGAGGTCAGGGTGCAAGACAGCCCCAGCATTTT
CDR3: CASSLEGGQGARQPQHF

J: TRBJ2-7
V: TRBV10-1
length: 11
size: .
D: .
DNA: TGCGCCAGCAGCGACAGTTACGAGCAGTACTTC
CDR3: CASSDSYEQYF

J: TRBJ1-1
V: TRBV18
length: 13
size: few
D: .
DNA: TGTGCCAGCTCACTCCAGAGGAACACTGAAGCTTTCTTT
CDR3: CASSLQRNTEAFF

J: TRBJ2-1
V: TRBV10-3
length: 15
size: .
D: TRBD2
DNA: TGTGCCATCAGTGAAGGGACTAGCGTCCTCAATGAGCAGTTCTTC
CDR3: CAISEGTSVLNEQFF

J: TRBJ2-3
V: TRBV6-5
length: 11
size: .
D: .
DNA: TGTGCCAGCAGACGGACGGTCCTTCCAAATTTT
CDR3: CASRRTVLPNF

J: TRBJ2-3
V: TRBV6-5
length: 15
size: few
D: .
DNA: TGTGCCAGCAGTTACTGGCAGGGAGCCACAGATACGCAGTATTTT
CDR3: CASSYWQGATDTQYF

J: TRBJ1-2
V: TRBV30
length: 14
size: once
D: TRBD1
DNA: TGTGCCTCCCTGGACAGGGCAAGGAACTATGGCTACACCTTC
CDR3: CASLDRARNYGYTF

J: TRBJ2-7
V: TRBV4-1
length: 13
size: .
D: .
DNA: TGCGCCAGCAGCCAAGAGAAGGGTTACGAGCAGTACTTC
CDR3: CASSQEKGYEQYF

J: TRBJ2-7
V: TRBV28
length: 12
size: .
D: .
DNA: TGTGCCAGCAGTAAGTACTCCTACGAGCAGTACTTC
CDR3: CASSKYSYEQYF

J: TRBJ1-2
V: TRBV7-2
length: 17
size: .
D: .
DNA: TGTGCCAGCAGCTCCCAGAACCTAGGGGCCTTCCCCTATGGCTACACCTTC
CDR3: CASSSQNLGAFPYGYTF

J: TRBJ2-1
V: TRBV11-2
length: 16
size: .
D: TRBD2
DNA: TGTGCCAGCAGCTTAGAGCCCAGCGGGGGGGCCGATGAGCAGTTCTTC
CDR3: CASSLEPSGGADEQFF

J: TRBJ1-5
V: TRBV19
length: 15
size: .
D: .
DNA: TGTGCCAGTAGTTCGACTTGGGGTAGCAATCAGCCCCAGCATTTT
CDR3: CASSSTWGSNQPQHF

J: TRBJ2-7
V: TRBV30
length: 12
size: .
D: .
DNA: TGTGCCTGGACCGCTCCGGGCGGCGAGCAGTACTTC
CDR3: CAWTAPGGEQYF

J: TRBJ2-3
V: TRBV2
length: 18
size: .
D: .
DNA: TGTGCCAGCAGTGTTCGGGTTGGGCAGGCGGCTAGCACAGATACGCAGTATTTT
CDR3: CASSVRVGQAASTDTQYF

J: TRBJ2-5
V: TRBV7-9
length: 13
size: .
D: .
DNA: TGTGCCAGTCAGGGGAGGATGCAAGAGACCCAGTACTTC
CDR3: CASQGRMQETQYF

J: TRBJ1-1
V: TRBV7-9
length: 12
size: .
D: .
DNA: TGTGCCAGCAGCTTAGGGTTGTCTGAAGCTTTCTTT
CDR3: CASSLGLSEAFF

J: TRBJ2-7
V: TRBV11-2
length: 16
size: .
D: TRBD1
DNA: TGTGCCAGCAGCTTAAGGGGGCTAAAAAGTTCCTACGAGCAGTACTTC
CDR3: CASSLRGLKSSYEQYF